The 25 T cell receptor beta chains below come from one sample, sequenced in a study of Ad26.COV2.S vaccination and SARS-CoV-2 variants. Assay: immunoSEQ multiplex PCR; the TCRdb copy retains only in-frame clones and omits some. The table lists around 300,000 clones, 86% of them singletons, with around 10% in the top ten. Treatment denoted: 15 to 20 received Ad26.COV2.S at low or high dose, single or two shots; 5 received placebo; per-sample allocation not given. Vaccine and placebo recipients were sampled on day 63 after the first injection. This specimen consisted of peripheral blood, obtained in a trial of Ad26.COV2.S vaccine versus placebo. The receptors stem from a person between 18 and 65 years old who received the Ad26.COV2.S COVID-19 vaccine or a placebo.

V is TRBV4-2 and J is TRBJ1-1, with TRBD1 as a possible D gene (5 bases). CDR3 length equals 15 residues. Germline lookup yields CDR1 LGHNA and CDR2 YNFKEQ. V lost 0 bases to trimming and J lost 4 bases, with 12 bases between them. CDR3 nucleotides: TGTGCCAGCAGCCAAGATAGGGCAGGGAGCACTGAAGCTTTCTTT. This translates into CASSQDRAGSTEAFF.

This clone occurred once. The rearrangement uses TRBV5-1 and TRBJ2-1; D gene ambiguous. Germline V gene data show CDR1 as SGHRS and CDR2 as YFSETQ. The CDR3 has 13 amino acids. The germline V and J ends were trimmed by 0 bases and 6 bases, with 7 bases remaining between them. CDR3 bases: TGCGCCAGCAGCTTGGCCGCGGTCAATGAGCAGTTCTTC. This sequence encodes CASSLAAVNEQFF.

The V gene is TRBV12-3 or TRBV12-4, the J gene TRBJ2-7; TRBD1 matches 7 bases. This CDR3 is 13 amino acids long. V trimming: 5 bases; J trimming: 6 bases; junction bases outside the gene matches: 7. The CDR3 DNA reads as TGTGCCAGCAGTCGCGGACAGGCAAGCGAGCAGTACTTC. Encoded protein: CASSRGQASEQYF.

Here the CDR3 reads CASKSTSGAYEQYF. As DNA, the CDR3 is TGCGCCAGCAAATCGACTAGCGGGGCCTACGAGCAGTACTTC. The chain employs TRBV5-1 and TRBJ2-7; 11 bases map to TRBD2. Germline V gene sequence: CDR1 SGHRS, CDR2 YFSETQ. The CDR3 has 14 amino acids. J was trimmed by 2 bases and V by 6 bases; bases with no gene match: 4.

V usage is TRBV19 and J usage is TRBJ2-4, with 14 nucleotides matching TRBD2. V was clipped by 5 bases and J by 0 bases; unmatched bases: 9. Per the germline V gene, CDR1 is LNHDA and CDR2 is SQIVND (reference sequence). The CDR3 totals 19 residues. CDR3 sequence: CASSLGLAGGLGAKNIQYF. The CDR3 DNA follows: TGTGCCAGTAGTTTAGGACTAGCGGGGGGCCTGGGAGCCAAAAACATTCAGTACTTC.

V and J are TRBV5-1 and TRBJ2-1; 9 bases align to TRBD1. Losses at the gene ends were 0 bases for V and 5 bases for J; bases not matched to a gene: 6. The CDR3 loop spans 16 amino acids. Germline V lookup: CDR1 SGHRS, CDR2 YFSETQ. The CDR3 loop is CASSLAGTGQDNEQFF. The CDR3 nucleotides read TGCGCCAGCAGCTTGGCCGGGACAGGGCAAGACAATGAGCAGTTCTTC.

V gene TRBV19 combines with J gene TRBJ1-5; a possible D gene is TRBD1 (5 bases). The CDR3 has 14 amino acids. V lost 7 bases and J 4 bases, leaving 14 bases between the germline ends. Per the germline V gene, CDR1 is LNHDA and CDR2 is SQIVND (reference sequence). The CDR3 region is CASTPIGGNQPQHF. CDR3 sequence (DNA): TGTGCCAGTACCCCTATCGGGGGGAATCAGCCCCAGCATTTT. Full variable domain (missing parts from reference TRBV19 and TRBJ1-5): DGGITQSPKYLFRKEGQNVTLSCEQNLNHDAMYWYRQDPGQGLRLIYYSQIVNDFQKGDIAEGYSVSREKKESFPLTVTSAQKNPTAFYLCASTPIGGNQPQHFGDGTRLSIL.

The chain employs TRBV4-2 and TRBJ1-1, with D unresolved. The germline CDR1 and CDR2 sequences are LGHNA and YNFKEQ. CDR3 size: 14 residues. Trimming took 0 bases from V and 1 from J, leaving 6 bases between them. DNA of the CDR3: TGTGCCAGCAGCCAAGAATGGGAGAACACTGAAGCTTTCTTT. Protein: CASSQEWENTEAFF.

As concerns this clone: Distinct nucleotide sequences in the sample also encode this CDR3. The chain joins TRBV18 to TRBJ1-5, with D possibly matching TRBD1 (5 bases). Trimming cost V 2 bases and J 1 base, with 9 bases left between them. Germline CDR1 and CDR2: KGHSH and LQKENI. There are 15 residues in the CDR3. Here the CDR3 reads CASSPSGGSNQPQHF. The CDR3 DNA sequence: TGTGCCAGCTCACCATCCGGGGGGAGCAATCAGCCCCAGCATTTT.

V gene TRBV7-2 combines with J gene TRBJ1-2; D gene uncertain. The CDR3 runs 13 residues. Germline CDR1 SGHTA, CDR2 FQGNSA. V was cut by 4 bases and J by 8 bases, with 14 bases left in between. For the CDR3, the DNA is TGTGCCAGCAGCTCCGTCTTGGGTGTAGGCTACACCTTC. Amino acid sequence: CASSSVLGVGYTF. The complete variable domain, with remaining parts taken from reference TRBV7-2 and TRBJ1-2, reads GAGVSQSPSNKVTEKGKDVELRCDPISGHTALYWYRQSLGQGLEFLIYFQGNSAPDKSGLPSDRFSAERTGGSVSTLTIQRTQQEDSAVYLCASSSVLGVGYTFGSGTRLTVV.

CDR3 DNA sequence: TGTGCCAGCAGTCCAGGTGATCAGCCCCAGCATTTT. Protein: CASSPGDQPQHF. The chain is built from TRBV9 and TRBJ1-5; D is unclear. The CDR3 runs 12 residues. V lost 5 bases and J 5 bases, leaving 8 bases between the germline ends. Germline assignment: CDR1 SGDLS and CDR2 YYNGEE.

The V gene is TRBV28, the J gene TRBJ1-1; D remains ambiguous. The ends were cut back, 4 bases at V and 3 bases at J, with 18 bases in the middle. The CDR3 has 16 residues. Per germline, CDR1 MDHEN and CDR2 SYDVKM. In DNA form, the CDR3 reads TGTGCCAGCAGTTCCCACGTGAGCGGCCGATACACTGAAGCTTTCTTT. Protein: CASSSHVSGRYTEAFF.

V is TRBV5-1 and J is TRBJ2-5, with TRBD2 matching over 10 bases. V trimming: 0 bases; J trimming: 4 bases; junction bases outside the gene matches: 3. This CDR3 is built from 15 residues. CDR1 is SGHRS, CDR2 YFSETQ, per germline. Written as DNA, the CDR3 is TGCGCCAGCAGCTTGGGGCTAGCGGGAGTAGAGACCCAGTACTTC. Translation gives CASSLGLAGVETQYF. Full variable domain (rest looked up from reference TRBV5-1 and TRBJ2-5): KAGVTQTPRYLIKTRGQQVTLSCSPISGHRSVSWYQQTPGQGLQFLFEYFSETQRNKGNFPGRFSGRQFSNSRSEMNVSTLELGDSALYLCASSLGLAGVETQYFGPGTRLLVL.

This clone was recorded once. The chain carries TRBV11-2 and TRBJ1-5; D call uncertain. The germline V and J ends were trimmed by 7 bases and 6 bases, with 13 bases remaining between them. This CDR3 is 13 amino acids long. From germline, CDR1 is SGHAT and CDR2 FQNNGV. The DNA for the CDR3 is TGTGCCAGCACCCGAGCGGGATGTCAGCCCCAGCATTTT. Translated, it gives CASTRAGCQPQHF.

The V and J genes are TRBV3-1 (or the pseudogene TRBV3-2) and TRBJ1-1, with a tentative D call TRBD1 (5 bases). This CDR3 spans 14 amino acids. The germline CDR1 and CDR2 sequences are LGHDT and YNNKEL (reference sequence). V was shortened by 5 bases and J by 7 bases, with 17 bases between the two germline ends. The CDR3 protein is CASSSVHLGGEAFF. CDR3 DNA: TGTGCCAGCAGCTCTGTGCATCTGGGGGGTGAAGCTTTCTTT.

This clone is a singleton in its sample. This chain connects TRBV7-2 to TRBJ1-1; D is unclear. This CDR3 has 15 residues. Trimming pared 1 base from V and 1 base from J, leaving 10 bases between. Per germline, CDR1 SGHTA and CDR2 FQGNSA. The CDR3, as DNA: TGTGCCAGCAGCTTAGACCGTCTAGAGAACACTGAAGCTTTCTTT. As protein: CASSLDRLENTEAFF.

Note on this clone: This specimen includes other DNA sequences encoding the same CDR3. The rearrangement joins TRBV9 to TRBJ2-3; the D gene is possibly TRBD2 (5 bases). Germline lookup yields CDR1 SGDLS and CDR2 YYNGEE. Trimming removed 4 bases at V and 0 bases at J, with 9 bases between. The CDR3 is made up of 14 amino acids. The CDR3 is CASSPRTSTDTQYF. CDR3 nucleotide sequence: TGTGCCAGCAGCCCACGGACTAGCACAGATACGCAGTATTTT.

This chain links TRBV19 with TRBJ1-5; D is uncertain. The CDR3 length is 15 residues. Germline V CDR1 and CDR2: LNHDA, SQIVND (reference sequence). Trimming stripped 6 bases from V and 2 bases from J, with 14 bases between. CDR3 residues: CASRGTASGNQPQHF. In DNA, the CDR3 is TGTGCCAGTAGGGGCACAGCCTCTGGCAATCAGCCCCAGCATTTT.

The chain has TRBV10-3 and TRBJ2-2; the D call may be TRBD1 or TRBD2 (5 bases each). Germline-derived CDR1 and CDR2 are ENHRY and SYGVKD. The CDR3 is 15 amino acids. Trimming cost V 6 bases and J 5 bases, with 16 bases left between them. The CDR3 spells CAIRGQRSFTGELFF. Here the CDR3 DNA reads TGTGCCATCAGGGGGCAGCGGAGTTTTACCGGGGAGCTGTTTTTT.

The chain recombines TRBV4-1 with TRBJ1-5; tentatively, D is TRBD1 (5 bases). Deletions cut 1 base from V and 3 bases from J, with 10 bases between. Germline CDR1 is MGHRA and CDR2 is YSYEKL. The CDR3 length is 15 residues. Here the CDR3 DNA reads TGCGCCAGCAGCCAAGCTATGGGGGACAATCAGCCCCAGCATTTT. It codes for CASSQAMGDNQPQHF.

V and J are TRBV6-2 or TRBV6-3 and TRBJ1-5, with 8 bases aligning to TRBD1. The CDR3 has 15 residues. The V segment lost 2 bases and the J segment 4 bases; nucleotides outside the gene matches: 4. The germline gives CDR1 MNHEY, CDR2 SVGEGT. The CDR3 loop is CASSYRGQGNQPQHF. The DNA of the CDR3 is TGTGCCAGCAGTTACCGAGGACAGGGAAATCAGCCCCAGCATTTT.

As to this clone: The identical CDR3 is also encoded by other nucleotide sequences in the sample. This rearrangement joins TRBV3-1 (or the pseudogene TRBV3-2) to TRBJ2-5; D is undetermined. V lost 1 base and J lost 5, with 5 bases in between. This CDR3 region has 12 residues. CDR1 is LGHDT and CDR2 is YNNKEL in the germline V gene (reference sequence). CDR3 bases: TGTGCCAGCAGCCAAGTACAGGAGACCCAGTACTTC. This translates into CASSQVQETQYF.

This chain links TRBV30 with TRBJ2-2; 13 nucleotides agree with TRBD2. Germline V CDR1 and CDR2: GTSNPN, SVGIG (reference sequence). V dropped 2 bases and J dropped 8; count of bases not matched to a gene: 5. There are 15 residues in the CDR3. For the CDR3, the DNA is TGTGCCTGGAGTAAAGGACTAGCGGGAGTTGGGGAGCTGTTTTTT. Translating it yields CAWSKGLAGVGELFF.

This clone was detected once. V is TRBV18 and J is TRBJ2-5; 9 bases line up with TRBD1. Germline-derived CDR1 and CDR2 are KGHSH and LQKENI. This CDR3 comprises 15 residues. Trimming cost V 4 bases and J 1 base; bases outside gene matches: 4. For the CDR3, the DNA is TGTGCCAGCTCACAGACAGGGGGAGGCCAAGAGACCCAGTACTTC. This sequence encodes CASSQTGGGQETQYF.

V gene TRBV28 combines with J gene TRBJ1-5, with a possible D match to TRBD1 (5 bases). Germline-derived CDR1 and CDR2 are MDHEN and SYDVKM. The V end was cut by 6 bases, the J end by 5 bases, with 11 bases between. The CDR3 contains 13 residues. In nucleotides, the CDR3 is TGTGCCAGCAGCACCGACAGATATCAGCCCCAGCATTTT. This sequence encodes CASSTDRYQPQHF. Full variable domain (rest looked up from reference TRBV28 and TRBJ1-5): DVKVTQSSRYLVKRTGEKVFLECVQDMDHENMFWYRQDPGLGLRLIYFSYDVKMKEKGDIPEGYSVSREKKERFSLILESASTNQTSMYLCASSTDRYQPQHFGDGTRLSIL.